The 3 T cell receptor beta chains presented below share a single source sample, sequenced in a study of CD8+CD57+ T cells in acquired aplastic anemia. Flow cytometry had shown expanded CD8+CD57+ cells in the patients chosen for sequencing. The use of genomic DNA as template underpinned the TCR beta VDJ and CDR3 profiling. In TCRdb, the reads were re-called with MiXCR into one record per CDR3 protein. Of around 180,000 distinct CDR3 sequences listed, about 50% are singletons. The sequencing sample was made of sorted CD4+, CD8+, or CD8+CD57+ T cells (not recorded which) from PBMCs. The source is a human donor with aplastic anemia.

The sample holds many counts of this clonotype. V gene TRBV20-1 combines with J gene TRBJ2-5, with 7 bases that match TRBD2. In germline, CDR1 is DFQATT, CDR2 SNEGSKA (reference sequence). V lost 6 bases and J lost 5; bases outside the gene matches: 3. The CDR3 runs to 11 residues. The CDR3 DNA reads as TGCAGTGCACCCGGGGGGGAGACCCAGTACTTC. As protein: CSAPGGETQYF.

The CDR3 here is CASSEDQGGSSYNSPLHF. CDR3 DNA: TGTGCCAGCAGTGAAGATCAGGGCGGGAGCTCCTATAATTCACCCCTCCACTTT. The V gene is TRBV2, the J gene TRBJ1-6, with a weak D call TRBD1 (5 bases). The V end was cut by 1 base, the J end by 0 bases, with 13 bases between. Germline V gene lookup returns CDR1 SNHLY and CDR2 FYNNEI. The CDR3 runs to 18 residues.

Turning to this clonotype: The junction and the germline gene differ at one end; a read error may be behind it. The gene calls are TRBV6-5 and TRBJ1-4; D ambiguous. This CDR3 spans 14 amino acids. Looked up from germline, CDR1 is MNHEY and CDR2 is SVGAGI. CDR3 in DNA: TGTGCCAGCAGTTATCACGCAACTAATGAACAACTGTTTTTT. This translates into CASSYHATNEQLFF.